The 19 T cell receptor beta chains listed next were all sequenced from one sample in a study of beta chain features in type 1 diabetes (dated by TCRdb to the late 2010s). These receptors lack a known antigen. Receptor libraries were prepared by the immunoSEQ multiplex PCR assay. The entire amount of isolated RNA was reverse transcribed using the High Capacity cDNA Reverse Transcription Kit, so the sequenced TCRB transcripts were expressed ones. The immuneACCESS repertoire file appears here via TCRdb, limited to in-frame rearrangements. These files lack a portion of the clones; in checked studies, under half of the deficit traces to unresolved V genes, and the cause of the others is not known. The sample records roughly 700,000 clones, roughly 13% of which are singletons. The top ten hold about 0.02% of the sample. The research as a whole found: A moderate but significant shortening of TCRB CDR3 length was observed in type 1 diabetes patients in all four CD4+ subsets.

The specimen sequenced was naive CD4+ T cells from blood. What this sample's cell subset or site label stands for: true naive CD4+ T cells. The receptors originated from a man aged 18 to 29 with type 1 diabetes.

The rearrangement uses TRBV5-4 and TRBJ2-1, with 7 bases that match TRBD2. There are 15 residues in the CDR3. The V segment lost 5 bases and the J segment 0 bases; nucleotides outside the gene matches: 5. CDR1 is SGHNT, CDR2 YYREEE, per germline (reference sequence). CDR3 protein: CASRSGTNSYNEQFF. The CDR3 DNA reads TGTGCCAGCAGGTCCGGGACTAACTCCTACAATGAGCAGTTCTTC.

In the case of this clone: The same CDR3 arises from other DNA sequences in this sample as well. The V and J genes are TRBV30 and TRBJ1-1; D ambiguous. Germline V gene data show CDR1 as GTSNPN and CDR2 as SVGIG (reference sequence). The CDR3 runs to 13 residues. V lost 2 bases, J lost 0 bases, and 7 bases lay in between. This CDR3 is CAWSRTMNTEAFF. The CDR3, as DNA: TGTGCCTGGAGTAGAACAATGAACACTGAAGCTTTCTTT.

The rearrangement joins TRBV9 to TRBJ2-7; D is unclear. This CDR3 region has 12 residues. V dropped 4 bases and J dropped 5 bases, with 10 bases sitting between them. Germline loops: CDR1 SGDLS, CDR2 YYNGEE. This CDR3 reads CASSPSGHEQYF. The CDR3 DNA is TGTGCCAGCAGCCCATCAGGACACGAGCAGTACTTC.

This clone was found a few times. Distinct nucleotide sequences in the sample also encode this CDR3. The chain employs TRBV2 and TRBJ2-1; TRBD1 matches 7 bases. The CDR3 has 14 residues. Germline CDR1 reads SNHLY; CDR2 reads FYNNEI. Trimming removed 6 bases from V and 0 bases from J; junction bases left unmatched: 2. The CDR3 DNA sequence: TGTGCCAGCAGAGGGGGCAGCTCCTACAATGAGCAGTTCTTC. Encoded protein: CASRGGSSYNEQFF.

The chain recombines TRBV11-2 with TRBJ1-2; TRBD1 matches 9 bases. The trim removed 8 bases at V and 11 bases at J, leaving 12 bases unmatched. Germline V CDR1 and CDR2: SGHAT, FQNNGV. The CDR3 is 13 amino acids. CDR3 nucleotide sequence: TGTGCCAGCCGCACAGGGGGCTCGAGTGTATACACCTTC. Amino acids: CASRTGGSSVYTF. Supplemented by reference TRBV11-2 and TRBJ1-2, the full variable domain reads EAGVAQSPRYKIIEKRQSVAFWCNPISGHATLYWYQQILGQGPKLLIQFQNNGVVDDSQLPKDRFSAERLKGVDSTLKIQPAKLEDSAVYLCASRTGGSSVYTFGSGTRLTVV.

The V and J genes are TRBV11-2 and TRBJ1-1; D may be TRBD1 (5 bases). V lost 5 bases, J lost 0 bases, and 10 bases lay in between. CDR1 is SGHAT, CDR2 FQNNGV, per germline. The CDR3 spans 14 residues. Here the CDR3 DNA reads TGTGCCAGCAGCCCCTCGACAGTGAACACTGAAGCTTTCTTT. Residues: CASSPSTVNTEAFF.

Only a few counts were recorded for this clone. V and J are TRBV25-1 and TRBJ1-1; D not resolved. Germline CDR1 and CDR2: MGHDK and SYGVNS. The CDR3 is 13 residues long. V shed 5 bases and J shed 1 base, with 8 bases lying between them. The CDR3 DNA follows: TGTGCCAGCAGTCACCTAACGAACACTGAAGCTTTCTTT. It yields the protein CASSHLTNTEAFF.

The chain has TRBV15 and TRBJ2-1; TRBD2 aligns across 8 bases. Germline lookup yields CDR1 LNHNV and CDR2 YYDKDF (reference sequence). The CDR3 is made up of 15 amino acids. V lost 5 bases and J lost 7; bases outside the gene matches: 10. The CDR3 bases are TGTGCCACCAGCCCCGGGAGGGGTTCATGGAATGAGCAGTTCTTC. It is translated as CATSPGRGSWNEQFF.

The rearrangement links TRBV27 to TRBJ2-5; D possibly matches TRBD1 or TRBD2 (5 bases each). V was shortened by 0 bases and J by 5 bases, with 16 bases between the two germline ends. The CDR3 loop spans 16 amino acids. Germline CDR1 and CDR2: MNHEY and SMNVEV (reference sequence). The CDR3 bases are TGTGCCAGCAGTTTATCGGGTATGGGGCGAGGGGAGACCCAGTACTTC. Protein: CASSLSGMGRGETQYF.

The chain employs TRBV11-3 and TRBJ2-7; TRBD1 matches at 7 bases. Trimming took 5 bases from V and 0 from J; bases not matched to a gene: 7. CDR1 is SGHNT and CDR2 is YENEEA in the germline V gene. There are 15 residues in the CDR3. DNA of the CDR3: TGTGCCAGCAGCCTGGAGACAGGGATCTCCTACGAGCAGTACTTC. Protein: CASSLETGISYEQYF.

In regard to this clone: The junction departs from the called germline gene at one end, perhaps through a read error. V gene TRBV7-7 combines with J gene TRBJ2-1, with D possibly being TRBD2 (6 bases). The CDR3 is 13 amino acids. Germline values: CDR1 SSHAT, CDR2 FNYEAQ (reference sequence). The CDR3 region is CASSPQEGVEQFF. Here the CDR3 DNA reads TGTGCTAGCAGCCCACAGGAGGGTGTTGAGCAGTTCTTC.

This chain uses TRBV2 with TRBJ2-1; TRBD1 agrees at 7 bases. The CDR3 extends over 18 amino acids. The V gene's germline CDR1 is SNHLY and CDR2 FYNNEI. J lost 1 base, V lost 2 bases, and 11 bases had no gene match. The DNA of the CDR3 is TGTGCCAGCAGTGAAACCCCTCCACAGGGGTTGTCCTACAATGAGCAGTTCTTC. This gives the protein CASSETPPQGLSYNEQFF.

This clone has more than one count but fewer than ten. The V call is TRBV2, the J call TRBJ1-4; D remains ambiguous. Germline V lookup: CDR1 SNHLY, CDR2 FYNNEI. CDR3 size: 13 residues. The V end was cut by 7 bases, the J end by 6 bases, with 12 bases between. For the CDR3, the DNA is TGTGCCAGCATGCAGGAGTCACATGAAAAACTGTTTTTT. It specifies CASMQESHEKLFF.

The gene calls are TRBV7-9 and TRBJ2-1; D is undetermined. V was clipped by 2 bases and J by 10 bases, with 12 bases between them. The germline V gene has CDR1 SEHNR and CDR2 FQNEAQ (reference sequence). The length of the CDR3 is 13 residues. For the CDR3, the DNA is TGTGCCAGCAGCTTACGCTACGCGACCGAGCAGTTCTTC. Translated, it gives CASSLRYATEQFF. The variable domain in full, with the rest retrieved from reference TRBV7-9 and TRBJ2-1, is DTGVSQNPRHKITKRGQNVTFRCDPISEHNRLYWYRQTLGQGPEFLTYFQNEAQLEKSRLLSDRFSAERPKGSFSTLEIQRTEQGDSAMYLCASSLRYATEQFFGPGTRLTVL.

The J gene is TRBJ2-6, the V gene TRBV28; D is unclear. The CDR3 totals 15 residues. V lost 5 bases and J lost 4, with 12 bases in between. The germline V gene encodes CDR1 MDHEN and CDR2 SYDVKM. The CDR3 is CASSPPMGGANVLTF. CDR3 DNA sequence: TGTGCCAGCAGTCCTCCTATGGGAGGGGCCAACGTCCTGACTTTC.

This clone appeared once. The CDR3 sequence is CASSLTGDTPNTEAFF. The CDR3 bases are TGTGCCAGCAGCTTAACGGGGGACACCCCGAACACTGAAGCTTTCTTT. This chain connects TRBV7-3 to TRBJ1-1, with D possibly matching TRBD1 (6 bases). The CDR3 totals 16 residues. Germline CDR1 reads SGHTA; CDR2 reads FQGTGA. Trimming removed 0 bases at V and 1 base at J, with 12 bases between.

The rearrangement links TRBV29-1 to TRBJ1-1, with TRBD1 as a possible D gene (6 bases). Germline-derived CDR1 and CDR2 are SQVTM and ANQGSEA. This CDR3 is built from 12 residues. V lost 5 bases, J lost 4 bases, and 11 bases lay in between. CDR3 in DNA: TGCAGCGTTAAGGGGGTTGGCACTGAAGCTTTCTTT. Its translation is CSVKGVGTEAFF. Full variable domain (outside the CDR3, taken from reference TRBV29-1 and TRBJ1-1): SAVISQKPSRDICQRGTSLTIQCQVDSQVTMMFWYRQQPGQSLTLIATANQGSEATYESGFVIDKFPISRPNLTFSTLTVSNMSPEDSSIYLCSVKGVGTEAFFGQGTRLTVV.

This clone showed up just a few times. The CDR3 nucleotides read TGTGCCTGGAGTGGAAAGAGCGGGGGGGCAGCAAATGAGCAGTTCTTC. It is translated as CAWSGKSGGAANEQFF. The chain employs TRBV30 and TRBJ2-1, with 10 bases aligning to TRBD2. V gave up 1 base and J gave up 7 bases; unmatched junction bases: 10. The CDR3 is 16 amino acids. Germline V gives CDR1 GTSNPN, CDR2 SVGIG (reference sequence).

Only a few counts were recorded for this clone. The chain carries TRBV5-1 and TRBJ2-6; tentatively, D is TRBD1 (6 bases). Germline lookup yields CDR1 SGHRS and CDR2 YFSETQ. Trimming left V 7 bases short and J 0 bases short, with 20 bases between. The CDR3 runs to 18 residues. CDR3 sequence (DNA): TGCGCCAGCGGAGTCCGCGGACAGACAATCTCTGGGGCCAACGTCCTGACTTTC. Protein product: CASGVRGQTISGANVLTF.